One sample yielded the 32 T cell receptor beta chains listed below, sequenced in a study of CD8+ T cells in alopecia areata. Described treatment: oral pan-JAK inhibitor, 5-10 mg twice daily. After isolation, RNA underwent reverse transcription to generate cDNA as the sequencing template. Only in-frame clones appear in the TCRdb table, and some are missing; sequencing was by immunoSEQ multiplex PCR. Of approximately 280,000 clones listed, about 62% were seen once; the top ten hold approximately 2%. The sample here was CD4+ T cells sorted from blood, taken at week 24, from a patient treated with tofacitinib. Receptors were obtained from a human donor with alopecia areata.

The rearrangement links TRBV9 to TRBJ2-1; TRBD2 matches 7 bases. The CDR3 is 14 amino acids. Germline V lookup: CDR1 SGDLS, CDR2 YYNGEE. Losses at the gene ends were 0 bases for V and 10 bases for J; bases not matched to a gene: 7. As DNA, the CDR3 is TGTGCCAGCAGCGTAGCGGGGGGATACGGGGAGCAGTTCTTC. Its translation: CASSVAGGYGEQFF. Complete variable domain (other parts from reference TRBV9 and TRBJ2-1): DSGVTQTPKHLITATGQRVTLRCSPRSGDLSVYWYQQSLDQGLQFLIQYYNGEERAKGNILERFSAQQFPDLHSELNLSSLELGDSALYFCASSVAGGYGEQFFGPGTRLTVL.

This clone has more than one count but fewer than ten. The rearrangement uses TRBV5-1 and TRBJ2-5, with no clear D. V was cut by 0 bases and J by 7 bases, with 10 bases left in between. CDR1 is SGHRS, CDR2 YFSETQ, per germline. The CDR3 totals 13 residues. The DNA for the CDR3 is TGCGCCAGCAGCTTGGGTACGTCCCGGACCCAGTACTTC. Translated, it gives CASSLGTSRTQYF.

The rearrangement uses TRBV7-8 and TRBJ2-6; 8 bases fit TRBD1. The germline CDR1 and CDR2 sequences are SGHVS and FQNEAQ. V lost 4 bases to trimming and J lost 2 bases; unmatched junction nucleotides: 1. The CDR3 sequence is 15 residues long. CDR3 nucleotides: TGTGCCAGCAGCTCACAGGGGGCTGGGGCCAACGTCCTGACTTTC. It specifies CASSSQGAGANVLTF.

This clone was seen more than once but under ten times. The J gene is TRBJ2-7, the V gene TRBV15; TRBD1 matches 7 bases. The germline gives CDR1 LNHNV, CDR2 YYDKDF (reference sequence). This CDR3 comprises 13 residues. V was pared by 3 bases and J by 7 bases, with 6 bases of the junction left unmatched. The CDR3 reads CATSSQTGREQYF. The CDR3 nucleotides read TGTGCCACCAGCAGCCAGACAGGGCGGGAGCAGTACTTC.

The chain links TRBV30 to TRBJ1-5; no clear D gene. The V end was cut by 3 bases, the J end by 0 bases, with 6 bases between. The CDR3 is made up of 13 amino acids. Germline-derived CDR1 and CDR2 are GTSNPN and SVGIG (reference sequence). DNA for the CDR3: TGTGCCTGGAGATCCGATAGCAATCAGCCCCAGCATTTT. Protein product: CAWRSDSNQPQHF.

This CDR3 reads CASSYLLSGDQETQYF. DNA of the CDR3: TGTGCCAGCAGCTACCTCCTTAGCGGGGACCAAGAGACCCAGTACTTC. This chain joins TRBV11-2 and TRBJ2-5; 8 bases align to TRBD2. V shed 4 bases, J shed 0 bases, and the junction held 7 bases outside the gene matches. Per the germline V gene, CDR1 is SGHAT and CDR2 is FQNNGV. The CDR3 runs 16 residues.

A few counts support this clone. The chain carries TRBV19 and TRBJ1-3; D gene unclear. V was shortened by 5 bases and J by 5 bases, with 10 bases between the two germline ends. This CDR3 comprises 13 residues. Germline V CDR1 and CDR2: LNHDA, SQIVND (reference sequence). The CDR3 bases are TGTGCCAGTAGTCCCCAAAGGAGAAACACCATATATTTT. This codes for CASSPQRRNTIYF.

CDR3 amino acids: CASSRQGPADGGYTF. CDR3 DNA: TGTGCCAGCAGTAGACAGGGGCCGGCGGATGGAGGCTACACCTTC. The rearrangement joins TRBV6-5 to TRBJ1-2; 8 bases map to TRBD1. The germline V gene has CDR1 MNHEY and CDR2 SVGAGI. The V segment lost 5 bases and the J segment 8 bases; nucleotides outside the gene matches: 13. This CDR3 is built from 15 residues.

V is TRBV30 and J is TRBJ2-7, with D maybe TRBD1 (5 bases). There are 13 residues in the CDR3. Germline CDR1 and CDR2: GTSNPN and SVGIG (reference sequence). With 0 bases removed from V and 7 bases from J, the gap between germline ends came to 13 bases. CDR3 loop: CAWSVQPQGEQYF. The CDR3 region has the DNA TGTGCCTGGAGTGTACAACCGCAGGGAGAGCAGTACTTC.

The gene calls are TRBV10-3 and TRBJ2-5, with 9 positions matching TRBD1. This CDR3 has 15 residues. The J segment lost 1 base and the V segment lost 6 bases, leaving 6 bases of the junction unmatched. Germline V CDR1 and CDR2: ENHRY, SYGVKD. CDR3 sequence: CAIRGQGMTQETQYF. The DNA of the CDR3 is TGTGCCATCAGAGGACAGGGGATGACCCAAGAGACCCAGTACTTC.

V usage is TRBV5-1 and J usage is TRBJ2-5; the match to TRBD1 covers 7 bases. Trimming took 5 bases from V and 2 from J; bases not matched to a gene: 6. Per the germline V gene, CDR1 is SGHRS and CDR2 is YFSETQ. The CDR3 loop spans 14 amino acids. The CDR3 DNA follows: TGCGCCAGCAGGCCCCAGACAGGGCAAGAGACCCAGTACTTC. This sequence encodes CASRPQTGQETQYF.

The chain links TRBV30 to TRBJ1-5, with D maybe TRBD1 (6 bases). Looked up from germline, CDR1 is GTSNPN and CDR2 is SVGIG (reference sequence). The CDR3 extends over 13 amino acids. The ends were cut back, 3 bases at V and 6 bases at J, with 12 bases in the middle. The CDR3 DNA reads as TGTGCCTGGAGGCCCAGGGGAGGTCAGCCCCAGCATTTT. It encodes CAWRPRGGQPQHF.

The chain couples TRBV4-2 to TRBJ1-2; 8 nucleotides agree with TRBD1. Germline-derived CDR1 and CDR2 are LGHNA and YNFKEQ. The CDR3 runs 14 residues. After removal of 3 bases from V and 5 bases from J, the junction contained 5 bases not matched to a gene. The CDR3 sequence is CASSHLTGDYGYTF. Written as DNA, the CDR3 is TGTGCCAGCAGCCACCTGACAGGGGATTATGGCTACACCTTC.

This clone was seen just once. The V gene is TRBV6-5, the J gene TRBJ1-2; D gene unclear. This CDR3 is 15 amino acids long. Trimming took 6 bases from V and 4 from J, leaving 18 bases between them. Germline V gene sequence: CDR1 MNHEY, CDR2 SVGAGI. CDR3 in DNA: TGTGCCAGCAGAGAGACCCCGCCAGGTCCCTATGGCTACACCTTC. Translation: CASRETPPGPYGYTF.

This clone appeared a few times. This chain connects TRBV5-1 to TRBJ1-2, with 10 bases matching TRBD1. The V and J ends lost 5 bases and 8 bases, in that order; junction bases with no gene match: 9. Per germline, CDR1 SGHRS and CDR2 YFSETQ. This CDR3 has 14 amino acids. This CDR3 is CASRRTGGAEGYTF. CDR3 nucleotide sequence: TGCGCCAGCAGGCGGACAGGGGGAGCGGAAGGCTACACCTTC. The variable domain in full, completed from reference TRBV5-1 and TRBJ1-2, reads KAGVTQTPRYLIKTRGQQVTLSCSPISGHRSVSWYQQTPGQGLQFLFEYFSETQRNKGNFPGRFSGRQFSNSRSEMNVSTLELGDSALYLCASRRTGGAEGYTFGSGTRLTVV.

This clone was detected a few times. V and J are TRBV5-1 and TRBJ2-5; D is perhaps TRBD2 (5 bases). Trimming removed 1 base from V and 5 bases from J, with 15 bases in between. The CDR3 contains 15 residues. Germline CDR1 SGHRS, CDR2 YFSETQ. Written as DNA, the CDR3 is TGCGCCAGCAGCTTGAGCGGACGTCTTGAGGAGACCCAGTACTTC. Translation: CASSLSGRLEETQYF. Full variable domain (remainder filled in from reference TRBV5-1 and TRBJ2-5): KAGVTQTPRYLIKTRGQQVTLSCSPISGHRSVSWYQQTPGQGLQFLFEYFSETQRNKGNFPGRFSGRQFSNSRSEMNVSTLELGDSALYLCASSLSGRLEETQYFGPGTRLLVL.

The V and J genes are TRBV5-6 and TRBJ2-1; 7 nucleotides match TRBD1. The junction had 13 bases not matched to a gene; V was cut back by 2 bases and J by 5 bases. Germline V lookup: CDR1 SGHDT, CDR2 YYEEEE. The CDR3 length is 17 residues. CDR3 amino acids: CASSFLVTGVRDNEQFF. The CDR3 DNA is TGTGCCAGCAGCTTCCTAGTAACAGGGGTGAGGGACAATGAGCAGTTCTTC.

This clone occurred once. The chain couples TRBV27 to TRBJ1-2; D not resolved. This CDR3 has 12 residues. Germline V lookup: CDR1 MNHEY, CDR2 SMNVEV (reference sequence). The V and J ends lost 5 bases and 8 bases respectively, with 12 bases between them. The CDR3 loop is CASSRGGGGYTF. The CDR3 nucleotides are TGTGCCAGCAGTAGAGGAGGAGGGGGCTACACCTTC.

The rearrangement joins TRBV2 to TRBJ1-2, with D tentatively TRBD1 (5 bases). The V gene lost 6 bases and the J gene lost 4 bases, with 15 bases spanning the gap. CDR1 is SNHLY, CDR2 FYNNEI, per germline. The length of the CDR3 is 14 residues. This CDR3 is CASRGTTGAYGYTF. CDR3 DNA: TGTGCCAGCAGGGGGACTACCGGGGCCTATGGCTACACCTTC.

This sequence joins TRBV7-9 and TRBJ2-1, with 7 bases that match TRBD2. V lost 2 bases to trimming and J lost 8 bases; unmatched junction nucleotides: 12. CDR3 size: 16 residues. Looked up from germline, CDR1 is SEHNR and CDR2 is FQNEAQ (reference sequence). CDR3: CASSLTGGGPVYEQFF. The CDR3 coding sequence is TGTGCCAGCAGCTTAACGGGGGGAGGGCCGGTGTATGAGCAGTTCTTC. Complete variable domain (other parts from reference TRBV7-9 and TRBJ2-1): DTGVSQNPRHKITKRGQNVTFRCDPISEHNRLYWYRQTLGQGPEFLTYFQNEAQLEKSRLLSDRFSAERPKGSFSTLEIQRTEQGDSAMYLCASSLTGGGPVYEQFFGPGTRLTVL.

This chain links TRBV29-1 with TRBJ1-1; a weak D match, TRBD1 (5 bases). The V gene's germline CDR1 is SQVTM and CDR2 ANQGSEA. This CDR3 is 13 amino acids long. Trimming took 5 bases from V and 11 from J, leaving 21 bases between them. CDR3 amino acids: CSVSGLRVGVAFF. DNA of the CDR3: TGCAGCGTTTCGGGGCTGCGTGTCGGGGTGGCTTTCTTT. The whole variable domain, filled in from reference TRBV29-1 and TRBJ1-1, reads SAVISQKPSRDICQRGTSLTIQCQVDSQVTMMFWYRQQPGQSLTLIATANQGSEATYESGFVIDKFPISRPNLTFSTLTVSNMSPEDSSIYLCSVSGLRVGVAFFGQGTRLTVV.

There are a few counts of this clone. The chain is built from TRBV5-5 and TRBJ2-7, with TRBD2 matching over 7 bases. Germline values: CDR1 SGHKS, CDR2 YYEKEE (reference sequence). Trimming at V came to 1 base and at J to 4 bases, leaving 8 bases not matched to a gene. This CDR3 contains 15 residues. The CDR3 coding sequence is TGTGCCAGCAGCTTGATCGGGGACTACCAATACGAGCAGTACTTC. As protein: CASSLIGDYQYEQYF. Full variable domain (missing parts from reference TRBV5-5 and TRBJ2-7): DAGVTQSPTHLIKTRGQQVTLRCSPISGHKSVSWYQQVLGQGPQFIFQYYEKEERGRGNFPDRFSARQFPNYSSELNVNALLLGDSALYLCASSLIGDYQYEQYFGPGTRLTVT.

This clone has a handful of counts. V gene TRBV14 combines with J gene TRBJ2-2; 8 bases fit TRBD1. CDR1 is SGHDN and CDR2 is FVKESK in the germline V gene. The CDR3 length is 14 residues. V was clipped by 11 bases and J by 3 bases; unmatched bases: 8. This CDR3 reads CASRGPIDTGELFF. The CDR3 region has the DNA TGTGCCTCCAGGGGGCCGATTGACACCGGGGAGCTGTTTTTT.

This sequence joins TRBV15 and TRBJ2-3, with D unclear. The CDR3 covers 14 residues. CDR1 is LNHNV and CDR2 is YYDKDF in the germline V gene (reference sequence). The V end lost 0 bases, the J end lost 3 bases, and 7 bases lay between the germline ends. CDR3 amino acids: CATSRDRLTDTQYF. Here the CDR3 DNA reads TGTGCCACCAGCAGAGATCGCTTGACAGATACGCAGTATTTT.

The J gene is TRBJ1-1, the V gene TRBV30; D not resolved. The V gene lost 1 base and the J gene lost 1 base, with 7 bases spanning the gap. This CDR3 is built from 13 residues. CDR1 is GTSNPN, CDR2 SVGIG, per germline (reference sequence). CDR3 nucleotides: TGTGCCTGGAGTGGACCCAGGAACACTGAAGCTTTCTTT. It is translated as CAWSGPRNTEAFF.

The CDR3 DNA follows: TGCAGCGTTGCCGGGGGGGATACAGATACGCAGTATTTT. This translates into CSVAGGDTDTQYF. The chain uses TRBV29-1 and TRBJ2-3, with 8 bases identical to TRBD2. This CDR3 has 13 residues. Losses at the gene ends were 4 bases for V and 3 bases for J; bases not matched to a gene: 3. Germline lookup yields CDR1 SQVTM and CDR2 ANQGSEA.

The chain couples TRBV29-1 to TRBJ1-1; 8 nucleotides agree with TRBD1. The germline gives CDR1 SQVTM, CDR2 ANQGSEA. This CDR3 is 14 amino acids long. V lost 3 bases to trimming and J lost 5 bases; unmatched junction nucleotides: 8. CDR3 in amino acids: CSVDQGARWTEAFF. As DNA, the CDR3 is TGCAGCGTTGACCAGGGGGCAAGGTGGACTGAAGCTTTCTTT.

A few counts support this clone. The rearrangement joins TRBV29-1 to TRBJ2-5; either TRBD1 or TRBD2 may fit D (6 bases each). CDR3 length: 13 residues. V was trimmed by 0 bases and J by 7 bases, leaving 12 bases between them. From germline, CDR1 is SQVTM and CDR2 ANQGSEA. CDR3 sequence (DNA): TGCAGCGTTGAAGAAACCGGGGGCGCGACCCAGTACTTC. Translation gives CSVEETGGATQYF.

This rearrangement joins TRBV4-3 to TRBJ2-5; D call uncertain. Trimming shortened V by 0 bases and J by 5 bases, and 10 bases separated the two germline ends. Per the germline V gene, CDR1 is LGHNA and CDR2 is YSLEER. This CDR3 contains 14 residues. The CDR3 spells CASSQDWALETQYF. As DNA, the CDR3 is TGCGCCAGCAGCCAAGATTGGGCGCTGGAGACCCAGTACTTC.

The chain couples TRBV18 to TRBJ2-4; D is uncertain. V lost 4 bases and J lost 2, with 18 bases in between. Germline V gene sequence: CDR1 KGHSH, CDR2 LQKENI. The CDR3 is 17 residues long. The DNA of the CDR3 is TGTGCCAGCTCACGGAATCTACTGAAGGAGACCAAAAACATTCAGTACTTC. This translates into CASSRNLLKETKNIQYF. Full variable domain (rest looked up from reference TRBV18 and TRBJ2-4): NAGVMQNPRHLVRRRGQEARLRCSPMKGHSHVYWYRQLPEEGLKFMVYLQKENIIDESGMPKERFSAEFPKEGPSILRIQQVVRGDSAAYFCASSRNLLKETKNIQYFGAGTRLSVL.

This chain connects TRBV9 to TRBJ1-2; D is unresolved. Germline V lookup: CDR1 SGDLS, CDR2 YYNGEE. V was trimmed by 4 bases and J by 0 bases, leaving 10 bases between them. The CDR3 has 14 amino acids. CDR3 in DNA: TGTGCCAGCAGCCCCATGACATCTAACTATGGCTACACCTTC. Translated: CASSPMTSNYGYTF.

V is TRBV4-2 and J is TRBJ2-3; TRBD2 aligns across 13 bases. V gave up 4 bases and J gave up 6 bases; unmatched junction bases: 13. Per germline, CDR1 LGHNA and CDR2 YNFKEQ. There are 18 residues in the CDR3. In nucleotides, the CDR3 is TGTGCCAGCAGCCCTAACCGCTGGACTAGCGGGGGCCAGGATACGCAGTATTTT. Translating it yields CASSPNRWTSGGQDTQYF.